This TCR beta chain derives from a study of blood T cell repertoires in COVID-19. Only in-frame clones appear in the TCRdb table, and some are missing; sequencing was by immunoSEQ multiplex PCR. The sample lists roughly 250,000 clones, 83% occurring once. The sequence derives from a human donor in a cohort sampled during active COVID-19. Sequenced: peripheral blood.

CDR3 amino acids: CASSSGTGLTTGTQYF. CDR3 nucleotides: TGTGCCAGCAGCTCCGGGACAGGGCTGACCACGGGTACGCAGTATTTT. The gene calls are TRBV5-6 and TRBJ2-3; 9 bases line up with TRBD1. The trim removed 3 bases at V and 8 bases at J, leaving 13 bases unmatched. Germline CDR1 SGHDT, CDR2 YYEEEE. The CDR3 consists of 16 residues.